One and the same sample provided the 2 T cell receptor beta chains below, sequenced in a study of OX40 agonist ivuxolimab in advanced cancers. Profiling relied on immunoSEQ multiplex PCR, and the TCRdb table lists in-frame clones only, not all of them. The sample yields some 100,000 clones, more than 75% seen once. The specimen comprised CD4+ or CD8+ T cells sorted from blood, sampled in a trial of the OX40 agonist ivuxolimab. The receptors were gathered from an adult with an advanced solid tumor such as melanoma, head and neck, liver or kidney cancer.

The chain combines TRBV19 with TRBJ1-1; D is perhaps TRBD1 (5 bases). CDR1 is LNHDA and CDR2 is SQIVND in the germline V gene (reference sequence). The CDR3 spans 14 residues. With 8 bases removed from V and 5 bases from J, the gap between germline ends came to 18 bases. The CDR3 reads CASCQRLGDTEAFF. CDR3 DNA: TGTGCCAGTTGCCAACGCTTAGGGGATACTGAAGCTTTCTTT.

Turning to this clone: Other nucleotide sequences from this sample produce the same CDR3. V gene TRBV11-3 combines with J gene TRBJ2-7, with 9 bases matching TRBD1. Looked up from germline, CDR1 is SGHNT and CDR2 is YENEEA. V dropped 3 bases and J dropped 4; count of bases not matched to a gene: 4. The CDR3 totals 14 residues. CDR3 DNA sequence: TGTGCCAGCAGCTTCCTGGACAGGGGTTACGAGCAGTACTTC. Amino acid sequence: CASSFLDRGYEQYF.